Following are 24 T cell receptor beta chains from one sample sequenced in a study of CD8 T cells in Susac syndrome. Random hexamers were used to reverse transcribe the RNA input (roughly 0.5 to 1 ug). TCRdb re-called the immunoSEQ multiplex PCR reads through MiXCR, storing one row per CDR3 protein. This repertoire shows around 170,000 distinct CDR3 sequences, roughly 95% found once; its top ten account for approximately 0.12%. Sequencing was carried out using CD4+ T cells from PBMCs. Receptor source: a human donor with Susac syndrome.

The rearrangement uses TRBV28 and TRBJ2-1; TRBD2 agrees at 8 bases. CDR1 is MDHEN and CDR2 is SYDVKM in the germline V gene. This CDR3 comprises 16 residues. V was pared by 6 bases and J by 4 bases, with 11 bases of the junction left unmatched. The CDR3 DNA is TGTGCCAGCAGGGCGGACGGGGCTAGCGGGTACAATGAGCAGTTCTTC. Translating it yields CASRADGASGYNEQFF.

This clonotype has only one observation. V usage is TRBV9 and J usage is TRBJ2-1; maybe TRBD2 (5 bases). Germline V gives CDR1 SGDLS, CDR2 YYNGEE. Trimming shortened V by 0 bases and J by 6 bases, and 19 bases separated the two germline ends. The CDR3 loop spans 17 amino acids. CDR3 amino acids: CASSVGPRVGRGNEQFF. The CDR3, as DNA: TGTGCCAGCAGCGTAGGTCCCAGAGTAGGGAGAGGCAATGAGCAGTTCTTC.

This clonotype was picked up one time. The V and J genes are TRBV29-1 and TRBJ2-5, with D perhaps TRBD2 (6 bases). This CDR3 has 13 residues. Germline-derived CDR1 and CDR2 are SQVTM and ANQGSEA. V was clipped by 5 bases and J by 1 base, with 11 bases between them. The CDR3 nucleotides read TGCAGCGTTACGCGGGGCCTCCAAGAGACCCAGTACTTC. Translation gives CSVTRGLQETQYF.

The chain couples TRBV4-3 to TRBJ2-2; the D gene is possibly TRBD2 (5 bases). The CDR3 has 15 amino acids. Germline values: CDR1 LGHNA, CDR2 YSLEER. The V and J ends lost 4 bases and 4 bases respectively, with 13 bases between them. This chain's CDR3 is CASSLAGFGTGELFF. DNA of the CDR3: TGCGCCAGCAGCCTCGCGGGTTTCGGCACCGGGGAGCTGTTTTTT.

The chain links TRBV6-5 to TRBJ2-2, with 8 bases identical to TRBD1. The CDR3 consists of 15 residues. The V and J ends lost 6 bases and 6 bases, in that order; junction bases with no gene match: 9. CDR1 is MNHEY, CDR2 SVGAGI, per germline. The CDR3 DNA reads TGTGCCAGCAGCCCCCCGACAGGGGAGGCCGGGGAGCTGTTTTTT. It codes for CASSPPTGEAGELFF.

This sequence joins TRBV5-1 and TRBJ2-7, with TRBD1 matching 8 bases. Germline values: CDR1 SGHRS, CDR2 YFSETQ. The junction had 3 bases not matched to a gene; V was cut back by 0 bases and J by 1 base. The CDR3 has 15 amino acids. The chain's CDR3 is CASSLVTGESYEQYF. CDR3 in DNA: TGCGCCAGCAGCTTGGTGACAGGGGAATCCTACGAGCAGTACTTC.

CDR3 in amino acids: CSARKGPTYEQYV. The DNA of the CDR3 is TGCAGTGCTAGGAAGGGCCCAACCTACGAGCAGTACGTC. V gene TRBV20-1 combines with J gene TRBJ2-7; no reliable D call. The V and J ends lost 3 bases and 2 bases respectively, with 11 bases between them. CDR1 and CDR2 (germline): DFQATT, SNEGSKA (reference sequence). The CDR3 is made up of 13 amino acids.

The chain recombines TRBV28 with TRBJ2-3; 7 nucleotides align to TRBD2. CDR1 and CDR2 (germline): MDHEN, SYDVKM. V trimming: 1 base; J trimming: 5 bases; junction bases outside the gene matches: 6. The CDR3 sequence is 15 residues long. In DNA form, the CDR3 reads TGTGCCAGCAGTTTATTTACGGGAGGAATAGATACGCAGTATTTT. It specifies CASSLFTGGIDTQYF. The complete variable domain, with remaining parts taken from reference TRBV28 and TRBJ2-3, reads DVKVTQSSRYLVKRTGEKVFLECVQDMDHENMFWYRQDPGLGLRLIYFSYDVKMKEKGDIPEGYSVSREKKERFSLILESASTNQTSMYLCASSLFTGGIDTQYFGPGTRLTVL.

The CDR3 region has the DNA TGCAGCGTTGGGGACACTTACACCGGGGAGCTGTTTTTT. As protein: CSVGDTYTGELFF. The chain combines TRBV29-1 with TRBJ2-2, with a tentative D call TRBD1 (6 bases). Germline V gene sequence: CDR1 SQVTM, CDR2 ANQGSEA. V was clipped by 4 bases and J by 3 bases, with 9 bases between them. The CDR3 length is 13 residues.

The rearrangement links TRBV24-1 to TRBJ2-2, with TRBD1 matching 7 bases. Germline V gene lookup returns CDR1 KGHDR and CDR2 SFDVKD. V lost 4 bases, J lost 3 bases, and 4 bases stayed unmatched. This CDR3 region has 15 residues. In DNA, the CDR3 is TGTGCCACCAGTGACCCGGGACAGTACACCGGGGAGCTGTTTTTT. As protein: CATSDPGQYTGELFF.

The chain's CDR3 is CAWSAGLEDTQYF. The CDR3 DNA reads TGTGCCTGGAGTGCCGGACTTGAAGATACGCAGTATTTT. V is TRBV30 and J is TRBJ2-3; possible D gene TRBD2, 5 bases. V lost 1 base and J 5 bases, leaving 10 bases between the germline ends. The CDR3 has 13 residues. The V gene's germline CDR1 is GTSNPN and CDR2 SVGIG (reference sequence).

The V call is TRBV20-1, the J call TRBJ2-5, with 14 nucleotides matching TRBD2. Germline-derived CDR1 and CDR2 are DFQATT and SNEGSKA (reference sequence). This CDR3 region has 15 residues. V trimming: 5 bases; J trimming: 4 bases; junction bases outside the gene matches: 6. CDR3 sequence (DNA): TGCAGTGCTGGACTAGCGGGGGGCCAGGGAGAGACCCAGTACTTC. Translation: CSAGLAGGQGETQYF.

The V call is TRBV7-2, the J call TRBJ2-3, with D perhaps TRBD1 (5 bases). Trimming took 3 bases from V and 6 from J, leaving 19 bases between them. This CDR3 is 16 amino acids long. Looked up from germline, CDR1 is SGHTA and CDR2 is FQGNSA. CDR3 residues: CASSLGRRQGLDTQYF. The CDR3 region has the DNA TGTGCCAGCAGCTTGGGTCGTAGGCAGGGTCTCGATACGCAGTATTTT.

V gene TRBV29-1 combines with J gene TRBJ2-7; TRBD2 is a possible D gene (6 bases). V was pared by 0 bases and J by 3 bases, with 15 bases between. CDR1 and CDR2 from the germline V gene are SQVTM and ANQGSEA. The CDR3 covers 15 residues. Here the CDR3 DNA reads TGCAGCGTTGAAGACGATACTAGCAGATACTACGAGCAGTACTTC. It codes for CSVEDDTSRYYEQYF.

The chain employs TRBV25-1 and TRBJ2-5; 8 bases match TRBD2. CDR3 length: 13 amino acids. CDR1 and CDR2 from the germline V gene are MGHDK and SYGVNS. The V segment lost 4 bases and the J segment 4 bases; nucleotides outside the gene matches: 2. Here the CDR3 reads CASSALAGETQYF. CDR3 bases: TGTGCCAGCAGTGCGCTAGCGGGAGAGACCCAGTACTTC.

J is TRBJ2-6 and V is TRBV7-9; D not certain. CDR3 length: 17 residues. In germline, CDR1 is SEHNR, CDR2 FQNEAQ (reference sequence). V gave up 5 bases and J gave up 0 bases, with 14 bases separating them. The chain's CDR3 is CASSVHSQGSGANVLTF. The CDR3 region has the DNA TGTGCCAGCAGCGTACACTCGCAAGGCTCTGGGGCCAACGTCCTGACTTTC.

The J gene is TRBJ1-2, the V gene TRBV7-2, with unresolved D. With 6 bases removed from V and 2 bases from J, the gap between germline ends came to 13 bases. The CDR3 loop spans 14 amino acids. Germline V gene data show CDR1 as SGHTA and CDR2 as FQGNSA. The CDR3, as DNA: TGTGCCAGCAGACCTACGGCGTCCAACTATGGCTACACCTTC. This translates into CASRPTASNYGYTF.

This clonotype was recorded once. CDR3 protein: CASSQNLLNTQYF. In DNA form, the CDR3 reads TGCGCCAGCAGCCAGAACCTTCTAAATACGCAGTATTTT. V and J are TRBV4-3 and TRBJ2-3; D gene uncertain. The V gene lost 3 bases and the J gene lost 7 bases, with 11 bases spanning the gap. The CDR3 has 13 residues. Germline loops: CDR1 LGHNA, CDR2 YSLEER.

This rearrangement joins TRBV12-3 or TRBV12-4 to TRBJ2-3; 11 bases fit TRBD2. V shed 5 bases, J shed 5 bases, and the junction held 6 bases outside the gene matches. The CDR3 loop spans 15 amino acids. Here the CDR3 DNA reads TGTGCCAGCAGTCCCCGTAGCGGGAGGGGAGATACGCAGTATTTT. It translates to CASSPRSGRGDTQYF.

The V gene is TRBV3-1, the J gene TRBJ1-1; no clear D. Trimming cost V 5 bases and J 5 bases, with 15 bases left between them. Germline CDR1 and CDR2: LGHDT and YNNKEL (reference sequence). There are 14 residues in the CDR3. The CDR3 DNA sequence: TGTGCCAGCAGCTCGCGGGGATCGTGGACTGAAGCTTTCTTT. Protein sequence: CASSSRGSWTEAFF.

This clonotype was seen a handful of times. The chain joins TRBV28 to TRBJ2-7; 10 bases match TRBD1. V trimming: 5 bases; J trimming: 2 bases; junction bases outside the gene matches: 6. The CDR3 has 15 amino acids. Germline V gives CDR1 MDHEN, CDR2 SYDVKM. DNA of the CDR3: TGTGCCAGCAGTCCGGGACAGGGGTATACCTACGAGCAGTACTTC. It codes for CASSPGQGYTYEQYF.

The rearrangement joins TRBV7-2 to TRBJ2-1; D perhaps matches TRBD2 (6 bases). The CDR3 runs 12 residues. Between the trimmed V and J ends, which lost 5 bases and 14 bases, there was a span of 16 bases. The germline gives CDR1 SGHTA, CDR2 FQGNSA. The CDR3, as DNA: TGTGCCAGCAGCCGACCGGAGGGCCAAAAGTTCTTC. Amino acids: CASSRPEGQKFF.

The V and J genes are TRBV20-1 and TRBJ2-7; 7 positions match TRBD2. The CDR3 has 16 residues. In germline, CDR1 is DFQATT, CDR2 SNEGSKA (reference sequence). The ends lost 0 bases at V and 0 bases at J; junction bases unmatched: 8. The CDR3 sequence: CSARDPGLADSYEQYV. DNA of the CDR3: TGCAGTGCTAGAGATCCTGGGCTAGCGGACTCCTACGAGCAGTACGTC.

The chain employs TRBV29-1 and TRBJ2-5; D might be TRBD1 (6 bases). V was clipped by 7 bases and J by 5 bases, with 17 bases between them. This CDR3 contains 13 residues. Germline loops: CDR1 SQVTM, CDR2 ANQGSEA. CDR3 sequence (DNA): TGCAGCGCCGTACCAGGGGTAGTGGAGACCCAGTACTTC. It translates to CSAVPGVVETQYF.